The sequence of this TCR beta chain was determined in a study of T cell changes during pregnancy in multiple sclerosis. Only in-frame clones appear in the TCRdb table, and some are missing; sequencing was by immunoSEQ multiplex PCR. The sample gives over 35,000 clones, approximately 90% of which show up once; approximately 0.49% is in the top ten. With 1 base removed from V and 4 bases from J, the gap between germline ends came to 11 bases. CDR3 length: 14 residues. Looked up from germline, CDR1 is SGHRS and CDR2 is YFSETQ. Here the sequenced sample was CD4+ T cells from peripheral blood mononuclear cells, taken in the first trimester of pregnancy. The source is a female donor in good health, enrolled as a control in a pregnancy study. V usage is TRBV5-1 and J usage is TRBJ2-5; D is unclear. CDR3 coding DNA: TGCGCCAGCAGCTTGAACCTCCTAGGAGAGACCCAGTACTTC. It specifies CASSLNLLGETQYF.